This is a list of T cell receptor beta chains from one sample in a study of OX40 agonist ivuxolimab in advanced cancers. Clones were sequenced by immunoSEQ multiplex PCR, and TCRdb holds only the in-frame ones, with some missing. The sample consists of 50,000 or so clones, around 86% of them appearing once. This material consisted of CD4+ or CD8+ T cells sorted from blood, taken in a trial of the OX40 agonist ivuxolimab. All receptors come from an adult with an advanced solid tumor such as melanoma, head and neck, liver or kidney cancer. Each CDR3 is given with its conserved first and last residue. D genes are given only for firm matches. Clone size appears in some rows only: once, few, many, or a class for an expanded clone.

TRBD1,NA,TRBV4-3,TRBJ1-6,CASSPGLTQGNSPLHF,TGCGCCAGCAGCCCGGGACTTACACAGGGGAATTCACCCCTCCACTTT
NA,few,TRBV6-1,TRBJ1-6,CASCRGGVPNSPLHF,TGTGCCAGCTGTAGAGGGGGGGTTCCTAATTCACCCCTCCACTTT
TRBD2,NA,TRBV7-7,TRBJ2-1,CASSTLAGVPGPHNEQFF,TGTGCTAGCAGCACCTTAGCGGGGGTGCCCGGCCCACACAATGAGCAGTTCTTC
NA,NA,TRBV21-1,TRBJ1-4,CASSKGHTGGRANEKLFF,TGTGCCAGCAGCAAGGGTCATACAGGGGGGCGAGCTAATGAAAAACTGTTTTTT
NA,NA,TRBV19,TRBJ2-5,CASSLGIQETQYF,TGTGCCAGTAGTTTGGGGATCCAAGAGACCCAGTACTTC
TRBD1,once,TRBV15,TRBJ2-7,CATSRGGTASSYEQYF,TGTGCCACCAGCAGGGGTGGGACAGCGAGCTCCTACGAGCAGTACTTC
TRBD1,NA,TRBV28,TRBJ2-3,CASHTRGQSTDTQYF,TGTGCCAGCCATACCAGGGGGCAGAGCACAGATACGCAGTATTTT
NA,NA,TRBV5-1,TRBJ1-4,CASSLNEGTNEKLFF,TGCGCCAGCAGCTTGAATGAGGGTACTAATGAAAAACTGTTTTTT
NA,NA,TRBV11-2,TRBJ1-1,CASSPQGTTNTEAFF,TGTGCCAGCAGCCCCCAGGGCACGACGAACACTGAAGCTTTCTTT
NA,few,TRBV7-9,TRBJ2-7,CASSLETYEQYF,TGTGCCAGCAGCTTGGAGACCTACGAGCAGTACTTC
NA,NA,TRBV15,TRBJ1-2,CATSRDQGRGGYTF,TGTGCCACCAGCAGAGATCAGGGGCGCGGTGGCTACACCTTC
NA,NA,TRBV18,TRBJ2-7,CASSPGTASSYEQYF,TGTGCCAGCTCACCCGGGACTGCCTCGTCGTACGAGCAGTACTTC
NA,NA,TRBV6-5,TRBJ1-4,CATKTGPNEKLFF,TGTGCCACTAAAACAGGGCCTAATGAAAAACTGTTTTTT